These 28 T cell receptor beta chains were all obtained from the same sample, sequenced in a study of blood T cell repertoires in COVID-19. The protocol was immunoSEQ multiplex PCR, while the TCRdb copy is restricted to in-frame clones and leaves out a portion. The table lists hundreds of thousands of clones, around 84% of them singletons. The sequenced material came from PBMCs or T cells enriched from blood (not recorded which). Receptors originate from a woman in her forties or fifties who had recovered from COVID-19.

This rearrangement joins TRBV27 to TRBJ2-7; the D is unclear. Germline loops: CDR1 MNHEY, CDR2 SMNVEV (reference sequence). The CDR3 loop spans 14 amino acids. V lost 4 bases to trimming and J lost 2 bases, with 12 bases between them. DNA for the CDR3: TGTGCCAGCAGTTCAGGATATTCTCCCTACGAGCAGTACTTC. This codes for CASSSGYSPYEQYF.

Here the CDR3 reads CASSSPEGNRNTIYF. The CDR3 nucleotides read TGTGCCAGCAGTTCCCCGGAGGGGAATAGAAACACCATATATTTT. V gene TRBV28 combines with J gene TRBJ1-3; possible D gene TRBD1, 5 bases. Trimming shortened V by 4 bases and J by 5 bases, and 15 bases separated the two germline ends. From germline, CDR1 is MDHEN and CDR2 SYDVKM. The CDR3 covers 15 residues.

V is TRBV2 and J is TRBJ1-2; possibly TRBD1 for D (6 bases). Trimming left V 3 bases short and J 8 bases short, with 13 bases between. CDR3 size: 13 residues. Germline loops: CDR1 SNHLY, CDR2 FYNNEI. DNA of the CDR3: TGTGCCAGCAGTGACTGGACAGCGAGGGGCTACACCTTC. This sequence encodes CASSDWTARGYTF.

CDR3 coding DNA: TGTGCCATCGGGCGAGAGGGAAGGGCGAACACCGGGGAGCTGTTTTTT. Its protein product is CAIGREGRANTGELFF. J is TRBJ2-2 and V is TRBV10-3, with D possibly matching TRBD2 (5 bases). Germline CDR1 ENHRY, CDR2 SYGVKD. The CDR3 is made up of 16 amino acids. The germline V and J ends were trimmed by 8 bases and 0 bases, with 16 bases remaining between them.

V is TRBV29-1 and J is TRBJ2-1, with D possibly TRBD1 on 5 matching bases. The CDR3 runs 13 residues. CDR1 and CDR2 from the germline V gene are SQVTM and ANQGSEA. Between the trimmed V and J ends, which lost 3 bases and 5 bases, there was a span of 11 bases. For the CDR3, the DNA is TGCAGCGTTGACTTGGTCAGGGACAATGAGCAGTTCTTC. Translation: CSVDLVRDNEQFF.

This chain uses TRBV6-5 with TRBJ1-2; D is ambiguous. V gave up 6 bases and J gave up 4 bases, with 15 bases separating them. In germline, CDR1 is MNHEY, CDR2 SVGAGI. The CDR3 has 14 amino acids. CDR3 nucleotides: TGTGCCAGCAGACCGGACCTAGGGAGCTATGGCTACACCTTC. The encoded protein is CASRPDLGSYGYTF.

This rearrangement joins TRBV5-6 to TRBJ2-1, with a weak D call TRBD2 (5 bases). V lost 1 base, J lost 0 bases, and 14 bases lay in between. Germline CDR1 and CDR2: SGHDT and YYEEEE. This CDR3 has 17 amino acids. Here the CDR3 reads CASSLRYGVSSYNEQFF. The CDR3 DNA is TGTGCCAGCAGCTTGAGGTACGGGGTTAGCTCCTACAATGAGCAGTTCTTC.

The J gene is TRBJ2-3, the V gene TRBV6-2 or TRBV6-3, with 8 bases fitting TRBD2. Unmatched junction bases numbered 6, after V lost 6 bases and J lost 4 bases. Germline loops: CDR1 MNHEY, CDR2 SVGEGT. The CDR3 has 14 residues. The CDR3 sequence is CASSTGLEADTQYF. DNA for the CDR3: TGTGCCAGCAGCACGGGACTAGAGGCAGATACGCAGTATTTT.

The chain links TRBV19 to TRBJ1-2; D gene unclear. V was cut by 5 bases and J by 5 bases, with 9 bases left in between. CDR1 LNHDA and CDR2 SQIVND come from the germline V gene (reference sequence). The length of the CDR3 is 12 residues. CDR3 protein: CASSDYVYGYTF. In DNA form, the CDR3 reads TGTGCCAGTAGTGACTACGTGTATGGCTACACCTTC.

The chain uses TRBV19 and TRBJ1-5; perhaps TRBD1 as D (5 bases). CDR1 LNHDA and CDR2 SQIVND come from the germline V gene (reference sequence). V was clipped by 7 bases and J by 3 bases, with 13 bases between them. The CDR3 consists of 14 residues. The CDR3 protein is CASTSQTDNQPQHF. The CDR3 DNA is TGTGCCAGTACCTCCCAGACAGACAATCAGCCCCAGCATTTT.

This clone showed up just once. The chain is built from TRBV5-1 and TRBJ1-5; D is perhaps TRBD1 (6 bases). Germline V gene sequence: CDR1 SGHRS, CDR2 YFSETQ. The CDR3 runs to 15 residues. Between the trimmed V and J ends, which lost 2 bases and 7 bases, there was a span of 16 bases. The CDR3 here is CASSLQGGERQPQHF. The DNA for the CDR3 is TGCGCCAGCAGCTTACAGGGAGGGGAGCGACAGCCCCAGCATTTT.

Only a few counts were recorded for this clone. The chain joins TRBV27 to TRBJ1-1, with 8 bases matching TRBD1. V was pared by 5 bases and J by 0 bases, with 5 bases of the junction left unmatched. The CDR3 contains 15 residues. From germline, CDR1 is MNHEY and CDR2 SMNVEV (reference sequence). CDR3 DNA: TGTGCCAGCAGTGACAGGGGCGGTATGAACACTGAAGCTTTCTTT. It translates to CASSDRGGMNTEAFF.

In its sample, this clone was seen a few times. The gene calls are TRBV5-4 and TRBJ1-1; 8 nucleotides line up with TRBD1. CDR3 size: 16 residues. Germline CDR1 SGHNT, CDR2 YYREEE (reference sequence). After removal of 4 bases from V and 2 bases from J, the junction contained 10 bases not matched to a gene. The CDR3: CASSPPHRGDNTEAFF. The CDR3 DNA sequence: TGTGCCAGCAGCCCCCCACACAGGGGGGATAACACTGAAGCTTTCTTT.

This clone was seen a few times. The same CDR3 is also encoded by other DNA sequences in this sample. This chain uses TRBV9 with TRBJ2-7, with TRBD2 matching over 11 bases. Looked up from germline, CDR1 is SGDLS and CDR2 is YYNGEE. With V trimmed by 3 bases and J by 3 bases, 5 bases remained unmatched. This CDR3 has 15 residues. The CDR3 is CASSGGTSGLYEQYF. The CDR3 DNA is TGTGCCAGCAGCGGCGGGACTAGCGGACTCTACGAGCAGTACTTC.

Of note for this clone: Other DNA sequences within the sample encode an identical CDR3. V gene TRBV5-1 combines with J gene TRBJ1-1; 7 nucleotides agree with TRBD1. Germline lookup yields CDR1 SGHRS and CDR2 YFSETQ. V lost 2 bases, J lost 1 base, and 2 bases stayed unmatched. CDR3 length equals 14 residues. CDR3 residues: CASSLGTANTEAFF. CDR3 coding DNA: TGCGCCAGCAGCTTAGGGACAGCGAACACTGAAGCTTTCTTT.

The V call is TRBV2, the J call TRBJ2-5; tentatively, D is TRBD2 (5 bases). Trimming pared 7 bases from V and 9 bases from J, leaving 18 bases between. Germline assignment: CDR1 SNHLY and CDR2 FYNNEI. The CDR3 length is 13 residues. CDR3 residues: CASTGETLGSQYF. The CDR3 region has the DNA TGTGCCAGCACCGGGGAAACCTTAGGGTCCCAGTACTTC.

This clone was seen only a few times. The chain couples TRBV3-1 (or the pseudogene TRBV3-2) to TRBJ2-1; 8 bases are a match to TRBD2. Per germline, CDR1 LGHDT and CDR2 YNNKEL (reference sequence). Unmatched junction bases numbered 9, after V lost 2 bases and J lost 15 bases. CDR3 length: 13 residues. The CDR3 nucleotides read TGTGCCAGCAGCCAACCTAACAGCGGGAGCTGGTTCTTC. Translating gives CASSQPNSGSWFF.

The genes are TRBV20-1 and TRBJ2-1; D gene unclear. This CDR3 comprises 11 residues. Trimming cost V 3 bases and J 9 bases, with 9 bases left between them. Germline values: CDR1 DFQATT, CDR2 SNEGSKA (reference sequence). In DNA, the CDR3 is TGCAGTGCTAGCTATAGTGGTGAGCAGTTCTTC. Protein: CSASYSGEQFF.

The chain employs TRBV20-1 and TRBJ1-1; D might be TRBD1 (5 bases). The CDR3 has 15 residues. Germline V CDR1 and CDR2: DFQATT, SNEGSKA (reference sequence). Trimming stripped 3 bases from V and 1 base from J, with 15 bases between. CDR3 residues: CSASDIDRENTEAFF. In DNA form, the CDR3 reads TGCAGTGCTAGTGATATAGACAGAGAGAACACTGAAGCTTTCTTT.

The chain recombines TRBV10-3 with TRBJ1-2; maybe TRBD1 (6 bases). The CDR3 has 13 amino acids. CDR1 and CDR2 from the germline V gene are ENHRY and SYGVKD. V gave up 7 bases and J gave up 0 bases, with 9 bases separating them. Here the CDR3 reads CAITDSPNYGYTF. CDR3 DNA: TGTGCCATCACGGACAGTCCTAACTATGGCTACACCTTC.

The sample holds one count of this clone. V gene TRBV5-6 combines with J gene TRBJ2-1, with TRBD1 matching over 7 bases. There are 16 residues in the CDR3. The germline CDR1 and CDR2 sequences are SGHDT and YYEEEE. J gave up 3 bases and V 0 bases, and 6 bases lay outside the gene matches. CDR3 protein: CASSLGGQNYYNEQFF. CDR3 in DNA: TGTGCCAGCAGCTTGGGGGGACAGAATTACTACAATGAGCAGTTCTTC.

This chain joins TRBV10-3 and TRBJ2-2; no clear D gene. Germline V gene data show CDR1 as ENHRY and CDR2 as SYGVKD. This CDR3 is built from 13 residues. Trimming pared 3 bases from V and 3 bases from J, leaving 5 bases between. CDR3 DNA sequence: TGTGCCATCAGTGACCCTTACACCGGGGAGCTGTTTTTT. This gives the protein CAISDPYTGELFF.

The V call is TRBV5-1, the J call TRBJ2-1; no definite D call. The germline gives CDR1 SGHRS, CDR2 YFSETQ. The V gene lost 0 bases and the J gene lost 4 bases, with 5 bases spanning the gap. This CDR3 contains 13 residues. For the CDR3, the DNA is TGCGCCAGCAGCTTGGACACATACAATGAGCAGTTCTTC. This gives the protein CASSLDTYNEQFF.

The CDR3 bases are TGTGCCAGCAGCTTAAATAGGGGACTAGCCTCCTACGAGCAGTACTTC. Translation gives CASSLNRGLASYEQYF. The V gene is TRBV7-9, the J gene TRBJ2-7; 9 nucleotides line up with TRBD2. Trimming at V came to 2 bases and at J to 0 bases, leaving 5 bases not matched to a gene. The germline V gene encodes CDR1 SEHNR and CDR2 FQNEAQ (reference sequence). This CDR3 is built from 16 residues.

The chain joins TRBV30 to TRBJ1-1; D uncertain. Germline assignment: CDR1 GTSNPN and CDR2 SVGIG (reference sequence). The CDR3 length is 13 residues. Deletions cut 0 bases from V and 6 bases from J, with 11 bases between. CDR3 in amino acids: CAWSVYRSAEAFF. In DNA, the CDR3 is TGTGCCTGGAGTGTATATCGGTCGGCTGAAGCTTTCTTT.

The V and J genes are TRBV18 and TRBJ1-4; 7 bases match TRBD1. The length of the CDR3 is 14 residues. Trimming cost V 6 bases and J 8 bases; bases outside gene matches: 9. Germline-derived CDR1 and CDR2 are KGHSH and LQKENI. The DNA of the CDR3 is TGTGCCAGCTCGCCCACAGGGGAAGGGGAAAAACTGTTTTTT. Translating gives CASSPTGEGEKLFF.

This clone was picked up a small number of times. In DNA, the CDR3 is TGTGCCAGCAGTTTGACTAGCGGGAGTCCAGATACGCAGTATTTT. Translation: CASSLTSGSPDTQYF. This rearrangement joins TRBV6-5 to TRBJ2-3; 12 bases align to TRBD2. Per germline, CDR1 MNHEY and CDR2 SVGAGI. The CDR3 is 15 amino acids. The V segment lost 4 bases and the J segment 4 bases; nucleotides outside the gene matches: 3.

The table lists this clone with a few counts. The gene calls are TRBV7-2 and TRBJ1-1; 7 bases are a match to TRBD1. There are 15 residues in the CDR3. From germline, CDR1 is SGHTA and CDR2 FQGNSA. J lost 6 bases, V lost 4 bases, and 11 bases had no gene match. The CDR3: CASSSRDSGIPEAFF. The CDR3 DNA is TGTGCCAGCAGCTCCAGGGACAGCGGAATCCCTGAAGCTTTCTTT.